This T cell receptor beta chain was sequenced in a study of blood T cell repertoires in COVID-19. Study at large: COVID-19 samples from acute and convalescent phases originated in the United States, Italy and Spain. Sample material is recorded as cDNA or gDNA derived from T cells, B-cell-depleted T cells, or PBMCs.

Comments on this clone: One end of the junction fails to match germline, which may point to a read error.

Data came from immunoSEQ multiplex PCR; TCRdb stores just in-frame clones and leaves some out. The sample records 120,000 to 150,000 clones, around four fifths being singletons. Germline CDR1 and CDR2: MDHEN and SYDVKM. The CDR3 runs to 12 residues. The chain uses TRBV28 and TRBJ2-1, with a weak D call TRBD2 (5 bases). The origin of this receptor is a woman in her forties or fifties with acute COVID-19. The sequenced sample was PBMCs or T cells enriched from blood (not recorded which). Written as DNA, the CDR3 is TGTGCCAGCAGTTTTGATAGTATTCTGCGGGTCTTC. It is translated as CASSFDSILRVF.